The source of this T cell receptor beta chain is a study of Graves' ophthalmopathy and Graves' hyperthyroidism. Findings and caveats of the study: This model predicted ophthalmopathy progression (sensitivity 60% to 71%, specificity 72% to 85%). From stable hyperthyroidism, ophthalmopathy was separated by a 13-signature model with 85% to 90% sensitivity and less than 82% specificity. The majority of expanded thyroid clonotypes above 0.001 frequency also occurred in blood.

RNA transcripts were the template, and TCR beta CDR3 regions were amplified from them. Second-round multiplex PCR came after first-round RT-PCR with HTBI primers. TCRdb redid the calling of the multiplex PCR reads with MiXCR, one entry per CDR3 protein. This table holds 450,000 to 600,000 distinct CDR3 sequences, 35% to 45% found once. This CDR3 spans 16 amino acids. Germline CDR1 reads SGHVS; CDR2 reads FQNEAQ. The V end was cut by 2 bases, the J end by 8 bases, with 21 bases between. This clonotype was observed at least ten times. As yet, its antigen is unknown. Researchers turned away patients with other autoimmune diseases, uncontrolled infections, pregnancy or lactation.

This chain joins TRBV7-8 and TRBJ1-2, with a possible D match to TRBD1 (5 bases). The sample consisted of peripheral blood or thyroid tissue (not recorded which). The sequence was obtained from an adult man with Graves' hyperthyroidism. CDR3 loop: CASSLYQGGVAGGYTF. In DNA form, the CDR3 reads TGTGCCAGCAGCTTATATCAGGGCGGGGTAGCAGGCGGCTACACCTTC. Filled out from reference TRBV7-8 and TRBJ1-2, the complete variable domain reads GAGVSQSPRYKVAKRGQDVALRCDPISGHVSLFWYQQALGQGPEFLTYFQNEAQLDKSGLPSDRFFAERPEGSVSTLKIQRTQQEDSAVYLCASSLYQGGVAGGYTFGSGTRLTVV.